The text below deals with one T cell receptor beta chain. What it binds is unknown. The CDR3 has 14 residues. Germline V CDR1 and CDR2: GTSNPN, SVGIG (reference sequence). Trimming took 1 base from V and 2 from J, leaving 12 bases between them. The sample belongs to a study of blood T cells in healthy people across ages. Study-wide results and limits: Unsorted PBMC input precluded a conclusive naive versus antigen-experienced comparison.

Primers used in a second PCR of roughly 6 to 12 cycles were a sample-barcoded 5' primer and a J-beta primer mix. In TCRdb, the 5' RACE reads were re-called with MiXCR into one record per CDR3 protein. This sample has 750,000 to 950,000 distinct CDR3 sequences; 50% to 65% occur once, and the top ten carry about 38%. Sequencing was performed on blood. The chain links TRBV30 to TRBJ2-7; D remains unclear. This clonotype was sampled from a man older than 75 in good health. CDR3 in DNA: TGTGCCTGGAGTGAAACGGTAGCTACCTACGAGCAGTACTTC. This encodes CAWSETVATYEQYF.